This TCR beta chain was sequenced in a study of T cells in Graves' hyperthyroidism and ophthalmopathy. This clonotype appeared many times. TCR beta CDR3 sequences were amplified from RNA transcripts. A first-round RT-PCR of the TCR CDR3 used the HTBI primer set. TCRdb processed the multiplex PCR reads anew with MiXCR; each CDR3 protein has one entry. The table shows approximately 610,000 distinct CDR3 sequences, with approximately 14% occurring only once. Source material for PBMCs was over 8 ml fresh peripheral blood. CDR3 length: 13 amino acids. The germline V gene encodes CDR1 SQVTM and CDR2 ANQGSEA. With V trimmed by 3 bases and J by 2 bases, 2 bases remained unmatched.

The chain employs TRBV29-1 and TRBJ2-7; 9 bases align to TRBD2. The sample consisted of blood. The sequence derives from a woman aged 35 to 49 with Graves' ophthalmopathy. The CDR3: CSVEASGTYEQYF. The CDR3 nucleotides read TGCAGCGTTGAGGCTAGCGGGACCTACGAGCAGTACTTC.